Sequencing of this T cell receptor (beta chain) was carried out in a study of blood T cell repertoires in COVID-19. Study-level information: Samples representing acute and convalescent COVID-19 were sourced from the United States, Italy and Spain. T cells, B-cell-depleted T cells, or PBMCs supplied cDNA or gDNA.

Per the authors' pipeline: The assay estimated nucleated cells by amplifying reference gene primers. Generated by immunoSEQ multiplex PCR, the TCRdb table keeps only in-frame clones and is missing some. V and J calls and clone size are as listed in that table; D and trimming were resolved from the DNA. The sample shows about 120,000 clones, under 90% of them seen only once. This CDR3 comprises 13 residues. V was cut by 4 bases and J by 1 base, with 8 bases left in between. Per the germline V gene, CDR1 is SGHRS and CDR2 is YFSETQ. Sequences were obtained from peripheral blood. J is TRBJ1-1 and V is TRBV5-1; D is ambiguous. This clonotype was sampled from a woman in her 70s with acute or convalescent COVID-19. The CDR3 DNA sequence: TGCGCCAGCAGCCCAGCAGGGAACACTGAAGCTTTCTTT. Translated, it gives CASSPAGNTEAFF. Variable domain in full (rest from reference TRBV5-1 and TRBJ1-1): KAGVTQTPRYLIKTRGQQVTLSCSPISGHRSVSWYQQTPGQGLQFLFEYFSETQRNKGNFPGRFSGRQFSNSRSEMNVSTLELGDSALYLCASSPAGNTEAFFGQGTRLTVV.